The text below deals with one T cell receptor (beta chain). Antigen specificity is unknown. Repertoires were generated with immunoSEQ multiplex PCR, while TCRdb's copy carries only in-frame clones and drops some. Of over 120,000 clones in the sample, approximately 86% are singletons; the top ten hold around 5%. The sample is drawn from a study of T cell responses to AZD1222 COVID-19 vaccine. In germline, CDR1 is MGHRA, CDR2 YSYEKL. The CDR3 extends over 16 amino acids. The junction had 5 bases not matched to a gene; V was cut back by 4 bases and J by 2 bases. Overall study results and limits: The breadth and depth of Spike-specific TCRs increased once two AZD1222 doses had been given. Seropositive at baseline were only a handful of AZD1222 recipients. Of spike-specific TCRs, nearly half reportedly target regions left unmutated in variants. There were mostly white British donors and more females than males, and clonal diversity was possibly underestimated.

The chain carries TRBV4-1 and TRBJ1-4, with TRBD1 identical over 9 bases. The receptor's source is an adult who received the AZD1222 COVID-19 vaccine. The specimen comprised peripheral blood, sampled 28 days after the second AZD1222 dose. The CDR3 here is CASSLRGQGTNEKLFF. In DNA, the CDR3 is TGCGCCAGCAGCCTTCGAGGACAGGGGACTAATGAAAAACTGTTTTTT.